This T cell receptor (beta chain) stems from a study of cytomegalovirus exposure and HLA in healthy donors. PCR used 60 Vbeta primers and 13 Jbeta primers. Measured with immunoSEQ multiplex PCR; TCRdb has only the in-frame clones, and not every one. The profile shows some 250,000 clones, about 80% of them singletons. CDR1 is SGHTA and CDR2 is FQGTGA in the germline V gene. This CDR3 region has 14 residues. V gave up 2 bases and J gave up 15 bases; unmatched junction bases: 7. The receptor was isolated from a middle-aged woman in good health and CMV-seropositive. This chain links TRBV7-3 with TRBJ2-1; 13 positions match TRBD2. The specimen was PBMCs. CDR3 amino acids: CASSLGLAGAAWFF. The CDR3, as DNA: TGTGCCAGCAGCTTAGGACTAGCGGGAGCCGCTTGGTTCTTC. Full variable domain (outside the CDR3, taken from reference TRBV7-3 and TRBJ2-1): GAGVSQTPSNKVTEKGKYVELRCDPISGHTALYWYRQSLGQGPEFLIYFQGTGAADDSGLPNDRFFAVRPEGSVSTLKIQRTERGDSAVYLCASSLGLAGAAWFFGPGTRLTVL.